These 9 T cell receptor beta chains originate from one sample sequenced in a study of blood T cell repertoires in COVID-19. The assay was immunoSEQ multiplex PCR, and TCRdb's table has in-frame clones only and misses some. The sample has about 300,000 clones, 70% to 90% seen once. Sequencing input: peripheral blood. These receptors were obtained from a woman aged 45-60 years with COVID-19, enrolled during active disease.

V and J are TRBV6-5 and TRBJ2-3, with D perhaps TRBD2 (5 bases). Trimming took 0 bases from V and 0 from J, leaving 10 bases between them. There are 16 residues in the CDR3. Germline assignment: CDR1 MNHEY and CDR2 SVGAGI. The CDR3 nucleotides read TGTGCCAGCAGTTACTCATCGGGAATTAGCACAGATACGCAGTATTTT. Residues: CASSYSSGISTDTQYF.

The CDR3: CASSLFGTAHEKLFF. CDR3 DNA sequence: TGTGCCAGCAGTTTATTCGGGACAGCACATGAAAAACTGTTTTTT. This chain joins TRBV28 and TRBJ1-4, with 7 bases identical to TRBD1. CDR1 is MDHEN, CDR2 SYDVKM, per germline. Trimming at V came to 1 base and at J to 6 bases, leaving 5 bases not matched to a gene. The CDR3 spans 15 residues. Full variable domain (outside the CDR3, taken from reference TRBV28 and TRBJ1-4): DVKVTQSSRYLVKRTGEKVFLECVQDMDHENMFWYRQDPGLGLRLIYFSYDVKMKEKGDIPEGYSVSREKKERFSLILESASTNQTSMYLCASSLFGTAHEKLFFGSGTQLSVL.

The gene calls are TRBV18 and TRBJ1-2, with 8 bases identical to TRBD1. V gave up 1 base and J gave up 1 base; unmatched junction bases: 2. This CDR3 has 15 residues. The germline gives CDR1 KGHSH, CDR2 LQKENI. This CDR3 is CASSPRGQGNYGYTF. The CDR3 DNA reads TGTGCCAGCTCACCACGTGGACAGGGTAACTATGGCTACACCTTC.

This chain connects TRBV5-4 to TRBJ2-7; D is perhaps TRBD1 (6 bases). The germline V and J ends were trimmed by 3 bases and 3 bases, with 10 bases remaining between them. Per germline, CDR1 SGHNT and CDR2 YYREEE (reference sequence). The CDR3 is made up of 13 amino acids. CDR3 sequence (DNA): TGTGCCAGCAGCTCGGGACAATACTACGAGCAGTACTTC. As protein: CASSSGQYYEQYF.

The table lists this clone with a count of one. The chain has TRBV4-2 and TRBJ2-7, with TRBD2 identical over 7 bases. V shed 3 bases and J 0 bases; nucleotides not matched to a gene: 11. The CDR3 covers 17 residues. CDR1 is LGHNA, CDR2 YNFKEQ, per germline. The CDR3 is CASSHYASGDVSYEQYF. For the CDR3, the DNA is TGTGCCAGCAGCCATTACGCTAGCGGCGACGTCTCCTACGAGCAGTACTTC.

This clone was seen a single time. This chain links TRBV12-3 or TRBV12-4 with TRBJ1-2, with TRBD1 matching over 7 bases. CDR3 length equals 13 residues. The V gene end was trimmed by 6 bases and the J gene end by 7 bases; junction bases not matched to a gene: 8. This chain's CDR3 is CASSREGAFGYTF. CDR3 bases: TGTGCCAGCAGCCGGGAGGGGGCCTTTGGCTACACCTTC.

The J gene is TRBJ1-2, the V gene TRBV5-4; possibly TRBD1 for D (5 bases). This CDR3 contains 14 residues. Trimming removed 0 bases from V and 3 bases from J, with 9 bases in between. Germline V lookup: CDR1 SGHNT, CDR2 YYREEE (reference sequence). The CDR3 DNA reads as TGTGCCAGCAGCTTGGAGCAGGGATACTATGGCTACACCTTC. This sequence encodes CASSLEQGYYGYTF.

The chain couples TRBV11-2 to TRBJ2-3, with 15 bases lining up with TRBD2. The ends lost 4 bases at V and 2 bases at J; junction bases unmatched: 4. The CDR3 totals 17 residues. Germline V CDR1 and CDR2: SGHAT, FQNNGV. The CDR3 region has the DNA TGTGCCAGCAGCTCAAGGACTAGCGGGAGGGTCACAGATACGCAGTATTTT. It translates to CASSSRTSGRVTDTQYF.

This rearrangement joins TRBV7-9 to TRBJ1-2, with TRBD1 matching over 7 bases. Trimming cost V 5 bases and J 2 bases; bases outside gene matches: 14. The germline V gene has CDR1 SEHNR and CDR2 FQNEAQ (reference sequence). The CDR3 consists of 17 residues. Here the CDR3 reads CASSPRTHDRANYGYTF. CDR3 nucleotides: TGTGCCAGCAGCCCCAGGACCCACGACAGGGCGAACTATGGCTACACCTTC.